This T cell receptor beta chain was obtained from a study of T cell responses to AZD1222 COVID-19 vaccine. The protocol was immunoSEQ multiplex PCR, while the TCRdb copy is restricted to in-frame clones and leaves out a portion. The table shows 80,000 to 100,000 clones, with approximately 90% occurring only once. Pooled together were second doses at about 4 or about 12 weeks. Germline trimming cut 0 bases from V and 4 bases from J; bases unmatched to any gene: 2. This CDR3 region has 15 residues. From germline, CDR1 is SGHDT and CDR2 YYEEEE. The sequence derives from an adult who received the AZD1222 COVID-19 vaccine. Sequences were derived from peripheral blood, sampled 28 days after the second AZD1222 dose. The chain links TRBV5-6 to TRBJ2-1, with TRBD1 matching 9 bases. The CDR3: CASSLDRGLYNEQFF. Here the CDR3 DNA reads TGTGCCAGCAGCTTGGACAGGGGGCTATACAATGAGCAGTTCTTC.